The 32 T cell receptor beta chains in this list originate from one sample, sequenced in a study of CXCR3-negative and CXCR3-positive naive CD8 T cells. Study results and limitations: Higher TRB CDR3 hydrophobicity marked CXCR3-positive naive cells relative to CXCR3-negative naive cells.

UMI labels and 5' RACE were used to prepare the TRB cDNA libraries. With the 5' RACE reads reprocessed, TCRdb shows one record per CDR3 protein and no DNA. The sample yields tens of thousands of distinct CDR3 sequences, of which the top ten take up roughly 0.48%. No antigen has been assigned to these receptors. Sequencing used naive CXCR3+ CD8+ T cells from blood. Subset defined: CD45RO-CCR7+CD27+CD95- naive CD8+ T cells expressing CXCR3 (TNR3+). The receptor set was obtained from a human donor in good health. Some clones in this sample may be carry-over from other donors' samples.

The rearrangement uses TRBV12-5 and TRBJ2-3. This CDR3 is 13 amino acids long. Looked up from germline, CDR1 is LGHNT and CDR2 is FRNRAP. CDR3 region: CASGLGSTDTQYF. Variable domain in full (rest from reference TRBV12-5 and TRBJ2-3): DARVTQTPRHKVTEMGQEVTMRCQPILGHNTVFWYRQTMMQGLELLAYFRNRAPLDDSGMPKDRFSAEMPDATLATLKIQPSEPRDSAVYFCASGLGSTDTQYFGPGTRLTVL.

CDR3 in amino acids: CASSFSQETQYF. The V and J genes are TRBV7-9 and TRBJ2-5. This CDR3 comprises 12 residues. CDR1 and CDR2 (germline): SEHNR, FQNEAQ (reference sequence).

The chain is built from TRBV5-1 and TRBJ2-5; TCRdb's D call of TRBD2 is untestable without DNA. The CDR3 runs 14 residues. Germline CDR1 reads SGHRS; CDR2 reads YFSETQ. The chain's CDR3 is CASSLAGPTETQYF.

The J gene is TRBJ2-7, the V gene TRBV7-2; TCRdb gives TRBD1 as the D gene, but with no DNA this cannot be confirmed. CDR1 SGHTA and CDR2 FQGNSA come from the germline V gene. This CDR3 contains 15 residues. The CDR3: CASSFPGGGSYEQYF.

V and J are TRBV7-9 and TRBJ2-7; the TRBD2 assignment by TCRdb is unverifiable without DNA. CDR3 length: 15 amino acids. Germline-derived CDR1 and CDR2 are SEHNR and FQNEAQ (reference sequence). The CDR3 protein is CASSSRTSGPYEQYF.

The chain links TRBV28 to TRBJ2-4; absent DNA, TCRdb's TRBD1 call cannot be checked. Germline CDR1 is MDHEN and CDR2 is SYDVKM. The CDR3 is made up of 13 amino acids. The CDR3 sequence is CASTRTGKNIQYF.

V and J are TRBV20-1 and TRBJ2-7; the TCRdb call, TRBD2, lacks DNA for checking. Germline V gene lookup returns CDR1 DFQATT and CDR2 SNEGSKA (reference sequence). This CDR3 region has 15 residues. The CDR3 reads CSARDLPDLVDEQYF.

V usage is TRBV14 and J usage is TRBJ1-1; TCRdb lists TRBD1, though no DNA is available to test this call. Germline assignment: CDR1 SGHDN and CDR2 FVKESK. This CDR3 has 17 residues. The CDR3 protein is CASSHSRDRVFGTEAFF.

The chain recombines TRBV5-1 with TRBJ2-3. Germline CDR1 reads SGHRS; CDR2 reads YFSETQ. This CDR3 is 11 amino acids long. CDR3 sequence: CASRFADTQYF.

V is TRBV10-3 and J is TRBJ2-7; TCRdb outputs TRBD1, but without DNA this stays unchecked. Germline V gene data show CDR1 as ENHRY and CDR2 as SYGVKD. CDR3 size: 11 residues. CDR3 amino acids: CAIQTGVEQYF.

CDR3 region: CASSLAGQGYEQYF. V and J are TRBV12-3 or TRBV12-4 and TRBJ2-7; there is no DNA to check the TCRdb D call of TRBD1. This CDR3 comprises 14 residues.

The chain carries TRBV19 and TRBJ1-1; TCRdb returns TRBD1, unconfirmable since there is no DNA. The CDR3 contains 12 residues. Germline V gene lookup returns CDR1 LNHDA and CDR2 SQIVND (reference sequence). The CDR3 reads CASSRGETEAFF. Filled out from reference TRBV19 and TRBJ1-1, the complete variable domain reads DGGITQSPKYLFRKEGQNVTLSCEQNLNHDAMYWYRQDPGQGLRLIYYSQIVNDFQKGDIAEGYSVSREKKESFPLTVTSAQKNPTAFYLCASSRGETEAFFGQGTRLTVV.

CDR3 in amino acids: CASRPLGPGELFF. The J gene is TRBJ2-2, the V gene TRBV27; the D gene TCRdb calls, TRBD1, cannot be checked with no DNA. Germline assignment: CDR1 MNHEY and CDR2 SMNVEV (reference sequence). The CDR3 covers 13 residues.

CDR3 amino acids: CASSMGPTEKLFF. This chain links TRBV7-8 with TRBJ1-4; no DNA is available, so the TRBD1 call from TCRdb remains unchecked. From germline, CDR1 is SGHVS and CDR2 FQNEAQ. The CDR3 runs to 13 residues.

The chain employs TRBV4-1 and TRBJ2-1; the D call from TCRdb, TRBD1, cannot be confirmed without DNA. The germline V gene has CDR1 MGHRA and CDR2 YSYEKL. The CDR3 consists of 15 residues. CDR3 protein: CASSHDRGRDNEQFF.

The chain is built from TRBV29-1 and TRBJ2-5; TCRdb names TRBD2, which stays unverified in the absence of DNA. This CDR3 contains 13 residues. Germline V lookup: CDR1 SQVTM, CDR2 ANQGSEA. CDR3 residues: CSVEFGQRETQCF.

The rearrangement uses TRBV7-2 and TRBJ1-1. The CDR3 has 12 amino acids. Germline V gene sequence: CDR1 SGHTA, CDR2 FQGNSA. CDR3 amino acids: CASSFRVPEAFF. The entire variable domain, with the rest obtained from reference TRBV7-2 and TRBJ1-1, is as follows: GAGVSQSPSNKVTEKGKDVELRCDPISGHTALYWYRQSLGQGLEFLIYFQGNSAPDKSGLPSDRFSAERTGGSVSTLTIQRTQQEDSAVYLCASSFRVPEAFFGQGTRLTVV.

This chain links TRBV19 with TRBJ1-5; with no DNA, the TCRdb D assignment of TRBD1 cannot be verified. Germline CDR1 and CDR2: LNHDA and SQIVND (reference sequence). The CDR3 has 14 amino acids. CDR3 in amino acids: CASTVGQRYQPQHF.

The CDR3 loop reads CASSVDRGRPPQETQYF. The V and J genes are TRBV9 and TRBJ2-5; without DNA, the TCRdb call of TRBD1 cannot be checked. The CDR3 consists of 17 residues. Germline V gene data show CDR1 as SGDLS and CDR2 as YYNGEE. Full variable domain (missing parts from reference TRBV9 and TRBJ2-5): DSGVTQTPKHLITATGQRVTLRCSPRSGDLSVYWYQQSLDQGLQFLIQYYNGEERAKGNILERFSAQQFPDLHSELNLSSLELGDSALYFCASSVDRGRPPQETQYFGPGTRLLVL.

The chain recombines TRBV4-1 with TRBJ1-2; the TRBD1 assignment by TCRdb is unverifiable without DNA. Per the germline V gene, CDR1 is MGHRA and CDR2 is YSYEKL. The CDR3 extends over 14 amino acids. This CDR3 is CASSQTGQVDGYTF.

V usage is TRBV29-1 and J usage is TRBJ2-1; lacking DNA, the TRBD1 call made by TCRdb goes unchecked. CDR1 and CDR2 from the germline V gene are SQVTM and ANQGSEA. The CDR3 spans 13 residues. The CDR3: CSVEQGVGNEQFF.

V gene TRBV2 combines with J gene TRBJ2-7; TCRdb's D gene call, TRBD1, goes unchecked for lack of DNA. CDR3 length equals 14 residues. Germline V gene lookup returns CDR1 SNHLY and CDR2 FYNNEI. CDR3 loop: CASSGQGYPYEQYF.

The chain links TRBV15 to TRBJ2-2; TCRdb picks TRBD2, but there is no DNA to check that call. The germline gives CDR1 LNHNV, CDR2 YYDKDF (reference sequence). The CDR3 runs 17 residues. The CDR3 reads CATSREPRLAMTGELFF.

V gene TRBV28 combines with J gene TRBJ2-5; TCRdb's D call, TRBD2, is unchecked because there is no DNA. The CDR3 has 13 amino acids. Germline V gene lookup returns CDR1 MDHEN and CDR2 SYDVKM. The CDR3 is CASSSRVKETQYF.

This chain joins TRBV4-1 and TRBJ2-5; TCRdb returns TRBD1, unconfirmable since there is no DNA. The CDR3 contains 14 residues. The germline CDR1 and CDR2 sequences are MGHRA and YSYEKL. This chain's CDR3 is CASSRGTNQETQYF.

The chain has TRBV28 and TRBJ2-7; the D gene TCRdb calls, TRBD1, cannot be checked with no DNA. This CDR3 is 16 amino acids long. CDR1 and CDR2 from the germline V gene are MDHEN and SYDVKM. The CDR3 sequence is CASSVSGVKVDYEQYF. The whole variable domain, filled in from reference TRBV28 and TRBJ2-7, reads DVKVTQSSRYLVKRTGEKVFLECVQDMDHENMFWYRQDPGLGLRLIYFSYDVKMKEKGDIPEGYSVSREKKERFSLILESASTNQTSMYLCASSVSGVKVDYEQYFGPGTRLTVT.

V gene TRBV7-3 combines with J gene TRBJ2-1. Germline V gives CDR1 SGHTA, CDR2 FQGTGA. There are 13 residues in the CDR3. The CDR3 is CASSLGQTNEQFF.

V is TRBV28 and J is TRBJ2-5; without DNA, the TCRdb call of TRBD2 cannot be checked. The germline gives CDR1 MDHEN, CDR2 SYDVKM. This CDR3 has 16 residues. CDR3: CASSPPPRLGEETQYF.

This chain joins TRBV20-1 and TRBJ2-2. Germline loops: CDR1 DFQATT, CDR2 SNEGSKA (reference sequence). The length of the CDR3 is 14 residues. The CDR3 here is CSAWYRQYTGELFF.

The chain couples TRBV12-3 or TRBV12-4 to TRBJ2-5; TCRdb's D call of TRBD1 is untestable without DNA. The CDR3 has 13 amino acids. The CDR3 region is CASTRGPAGTQYF.

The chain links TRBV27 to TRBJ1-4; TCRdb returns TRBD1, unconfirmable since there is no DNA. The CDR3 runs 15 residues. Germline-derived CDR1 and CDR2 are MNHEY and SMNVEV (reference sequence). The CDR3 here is CASRPMTGDGEKLFF.

Here the CDR3 reads CSVGDRGSLGEQYF. The chain employs TRBV29-1 and TRBJ2-7; the D gene TCRdb calls, TRBD1, cannot be checked with no DNA. Germline V gene sequence: CDR1 SQVTM, CDR2 ANQGSEA. This CDR3 has 14 residues.